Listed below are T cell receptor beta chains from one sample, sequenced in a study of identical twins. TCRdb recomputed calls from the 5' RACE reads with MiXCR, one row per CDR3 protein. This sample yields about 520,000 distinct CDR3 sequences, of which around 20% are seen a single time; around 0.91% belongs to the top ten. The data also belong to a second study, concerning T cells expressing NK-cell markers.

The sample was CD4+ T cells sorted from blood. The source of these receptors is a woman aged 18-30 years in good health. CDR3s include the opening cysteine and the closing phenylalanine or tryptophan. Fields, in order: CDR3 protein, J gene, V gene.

CSVREMSDTQYF	TRBJ2-3	TRBV29-1
CSAARPSGENYNEQFF	TRBJ2-1	TRBV20-1
CASTKTGSRGYTF	TRBJ1-2	TRBV12-3/TRBV12-4
CSASTGSYEQYF	TRBJ2-7	TRBV20-1
CSVGGTGGNEKLFF	TRBJ1-4	TRBV29-1
CATSDPTGASTDTQYF	TRBJ2-3	TRBV24-1
CSARDTGFDEQYF	TRBJ2-7	TRBV20-1
CASSEGQGFFEQFF	TRBJ2-1	TRBV5-5
CASSLQRGGRTDTQYF	TRBJ2-3	TRBV7-9
CSARDVVSEQYF	TRBJ2-7	TRBV20-1
CSAPPASGTNRDTQYF	TRBJ2-3	TRBV20-1
CASSYSKGAPGTEAFF	TRBJ1-1	TRBV6-5
CASSLQGGGYGYTF	TRBJ1-2	TRBV7-2
CASSLQRITSGANVLTF	TRBJ2-6	TRBV7-2
CASSLGALQGAEAFF	TRBJ1-1	TRBV7-2
CASTPTSGNYEQYF	TRBJ2-7	TRBV19
CASSLAAEANYGYTF	TRBJ1-2	TRBV5-5
CASSLEGPRYNEQFF	TRBJ2-1	TRBV5-1
CASSTNRLVRGAF	TRBJ2-1	TRBV5-6
CASSEGTSGRASETQYF	TRBJ2-5	TRBV9
CASSFSGRSFREQYF	TRBJ2-7	TRBV27
CASNRRTGPYEQYF	TRBJ2-7	TRBV6-8
CASSSTGEDTEAFF	TRBJ1-1	TRBV7-3
CASIPLHGDINEQFF	TRBJ2-1	TRBV5-6
CASSLTSAGKTQYF	TRBJ2-5	TRBV7-9
CASSMRGRASYNEQFF	TRBJ2-1	TRBV2
CASSPPGWEMTKNIQYF	TRBJ2-4	TRBV18
CSVEDLWTEAFF	TRBJ1-1	TRBV29-1
CSARGTVSDYEQYF	TRBJ2-7	TRBV20-1
CATSRDLGRGFGAQHF	TRBJ1-5	TRBV15
CASRGWQETQYF	TRBJ2-5	TRBV19
CASSRLGLTFNEQFF	TRBJ2-1	TRBV2
CSTGAGPLETQYF	TRBJ2-5	TRBV20-1
CASSGRDGRVNEQFF	TRBJ2-1	TRBV21-1
CASSYSISSHRGGYTF	TRBJ1-2	TRBV6-5
CATSRDPSGRAEEQYF	TRBJ2-7	TRBV15
CAWSGLAGYTGELFF	TRBJ2-2	TRBV30
CASSDRGRGTYNEQFF	TRBJ2-1	TRBV3-1